This T cell receptor beta chain was recorded in a study of blood T cell repertoires in COVID-19. Across the whole study: Some COVID-19 samples were acute and others convalescent; all came from the United States, Italy and Spain. In each case, the material was cDNA or gDNA derived from T cells, B-cell-depleted T cells, or PBMCs.

The Seattle site enrolled patients during active infection and followed them longitudinally. Original processing notes: How many nucleated cells were present was estimated from reference gene primer amplification. Produced via immunoSEQ multiplex PCR; TCRdb's table is partial and in-frame only. V and J calls and clone size are copied from that table; D and trimming were computed from the DNA. The sample holds 300,000 to 350,000 clones, 75% to 90% seen once. The V gene lost 4 bases and the J gene lost 3 bases, with 10 bases spanning the gap. The CDR3 spans 14 residues. CDR1 MDHEN and CDR2 SYDVKM come from the germline V gene.

The chain recombines TRBV28 with TRBJ1-5, with D maybe TRBD1 (6 bases). The source of this sequence is a woman in her fifties or sixties with COVID-19, enrolled during active disease. The source material was peripheral blood. CDR3 sequence (DNA): TGTGCCAGCAGTTCTGGACAGATCAATCAGCCCCAGCATTTT. Translated: CASSSGQINQPQHF.